Listed below are T cell receptor beta chains from one sample, sequenced in a study of T-cell memory formation after mild COVID-19. TCRdb used MiXCR to reprocess the 5' RACE reads, holding one entry per CDR3 protein. The sample records about 150,000 distinct CDR3 sequences, roughly 24% being singletons. The sample taken for sequencing was PBMCs or a T cell subset sorted from them (not recorded which). All receptors derive from an adult woman who had mild COVID-19 (a few samples of this study predate the infection). Cell type and time point are not known. Each CDR3 is given with its conserved first and last residue. A D gene is named only where the DNA matches it firmly. The size of a clone is reported for some rows only, either as once, few or many, or as a class for expanded clones.

j_gene | d_gene | v_gene | abundance | CDR3nt | CDR3aa
TRBJ2-1 | - | TRBV27 | - | TGTGCCAGCGGATTGAGGAATGAGCAGTTCTTC | CASGLRNEQFF
TRBJ2-7 | - | TRBV11-3 | many | TGTGCCAGCAGCTATAAGAGGGGGGTTACCTACGAGCAGTACTTC | CASSYKRGVTYEQYF
TRBJ2-1 | TRBD2 | TRBV7-9 | - | TGTGCCTCAAGCTCTAGCGGGATCAATGAGCAGTTCTTC | CASSSSGINEQFF
TRBJ2-7 | - | TRBV4-1 | few | TGCGCCAGCAGCCAAGTAGGGGAGACTTACGAGCAGTACTTC | CASSQVGETYEQYF
TRBJ1-1 | - | TRBV18 | many | TGTGCCAGCTCACCACGCGGTAGTAAGGAAACCAGTGGCTCTAGGTTGACCTTT | CASSPRGSKETSGSRLTF
TRBJ1-2 | - | TRBV7-9 | few | TGTGCCAGCAGCTTAGTGGGGCCCCCTAACTATGGCTACACCTTC | CASSLVGPPNYGYTF
TRBJ2-5 | TRBD2 | TRBV11-2 | few | TGTGCCAGCAGCTTACTTCCCGGACTAGAGTACCAAGAGACCCAGTACTTC | CASSLLPGLEYQETQYF
TRBJ2-2 | - | TRBV25-1 | - | TGTGCCAGCAGTGAAAACGTCGTGAACACCGGGGAGCTGTTTTTT | CASSENVVNTGELFF
TRBJ2-5 | TRBD2 | TRBV5-1 | few | TGCGCCAGCAGCGGACTAGCGGGGTTACAGTACTTC | CASSGLAGLQYF
TRBJ1-2 | TRBD1 | TRBV15 | few | TGTGCCACCAGCAGCAGGACAGGGGGTCCCCTCGCCTATGGCTACACCTTC | CATSSRTGGPLAYGYTF
TRBJ2-7 | TRBD2 | TRBV29-1 | - | TGCAGCGTTGAAGATTGGGCGGGGGGGGCCTACGAGCAGTACTTC | CSVEDWAGGAYEQYF
TRBJ2-7 | - | TRBV7-6 | - | TGTGCCAGCAGCTTAAGAAGGGGCTCCTACGAGCAGTACTTC | CASSLRRGSYEQYF
TRBJ2-7 | - | TRBV12-3/TRBV12-4 | - | TGTGCCAGCAGGGCAGGAGAATCCTACGAGCAGTACTTC | CASRAGESYEQYF
TRBJ2-7 | TRBD2 | TRBV15 | few | TGTGCCACCAGTAGCGGGGGGGCCGCCTACGAGCAGTACTTC | CATSSGGAAYEQYF
TRBJ1-6 | TRBD1 | TRBV18 | - | TGTGCCAGCTCACAGCCACAGGGGGCGAGTAATTCACCCCTCCACTTT | CASSQPQGASNSPLHF
TRBJ2-5 | - | TRBV2 | few | TGTGCCAGCGGAGAGCCTCCTCAGGGGGAGACCCAGTACTTC | CASGEPPQGETQYF
TRBJ2-1 | - | TRBV28 | - | TGTGCCAGCAGTTTAGAACCTGCGGTCGATGAGCAGTTCTTC | CASSLEPAVDEQFF
TRBJ1-1 | - | TRBV4-1 | - | TGCGCCAGCAGGGGGTCTTCTAAAGCTTTCTTT | CASRGSSKAFF
TRBJ2-1 | TRBD1 | TRBV9 | few | TGTGCCAGCAGTCCGCAGGGGGCCTTCTACAATGAGCAGTTCTTC | CASSPQGAFYNEQFF
TRBJ1-1 | - | TRBV2 | - | TGTGCCAGCAGTGAACTCCACAGGGACACTGAAGCTTTCTTT | CASSELHRDTEAFF
TRBJ1-1 | - | TRBV12-3/TRBV12-4 | - | TGTGCCAGCAGTTCCGAATTGATTGGCATGGGGACTGAAGCTTTCTTT | CASSSELIGMGTEAFF
TRBJ2-7 | - | TRBV25-1 | few | TGTGCCAGCAGGGGGGACAACCTCTACGAGCAGTACTTC | CASRGDNLYEQYF
TRBJ1-2 | - | TRBV6-5 | - | TGTGCCAGCAGTTACTGGCCGGGGGACGCTGGCTATGGCTACACCTTC | CASSYWPGDAGYGYTF
TRBJ1-5 | - | TRBV27 | - | TGTGCCAGCAGTTTACATAGCAATCAGCCCCAGCATTTT | CASSLHSNQPQHF
TRBJ1-5 | TRBD1 | TRBV4-1 | - | TGCGCCAGCAGCCAACTACCAGGGGGAGCCATTCAGCCCCAGCATTTT | CASSQLPGGAIQPQHF
TRBJ2-7 | - | TRBV4-3 | - | TGCGCCAGCAGCCCATTCGGGGTATCGGGCTACGAGCAGTACTTC | CASSPFGVSGYEQYF
TRBJ1-1 | - | TRBV4-2 | - | TGTGCCAGCAGCCAAGACCCCTCCATTGATCGACGCAGTGAAGCTTTCTTT | CASSQDPSIDRRSEAFF
TRBJ1-5 | - | TRBV4-1 | few | TGCGCCAGCAGCCGAGATCGGGGGGACGGCAATCAGCCCCAGCATTTT | CASSRDRGDGNQPQHF
TRBJ2-7 | - | TRBV6-2/TRBV6-3 | - | TGTGCCAGCAGTCTCCGCAGACAGTTGCCCTACGAGCAGTACTTC | CASSLRRQLPYEQYF
TRBJ2-3 | - | TRBV7-8 | - | TGTGCCAGCAGCTTCCCTCTGGGACCGGAAGATACGCAGTATTTT | CASSFPLGPEDTQYF
TRBJ2-7 | TRBD1 | TRBV20-1 | - | TGCAGTGCTAGAGATCTCTACTCAGGGGGATATGAGCAGTACTTC | CSARDLYSGGYEQYF
TRBJ2-3 | - | TRBV7-8 | few | TGTGCCAGCAGTCGAAGTCGCGTGGATACGCAGTATTTT | CASSRSRVDTQYF
TRBJ1-2 | - | TRBV12-3/TRBV12-4 | few | TGTGCCAGCAGCTGGGCTAACTATGGCTACACCTTC | CASSWANYGYTF
TRBJ2-5 | - | TRBV25-1 | - | TGTGCCAGCAGTAAGGACAGACAAGAGACCCAGTACTTC | CASSKDRQETQYF
TRBJ2-3 | TRBD2 | TRBV11-3 | - | TGTGCCAGCAGCTACCTCCGGGGGGAACCAGATACGCAGTATTTT | CASSYLRGEPDTQYF
TRBJ2-1 | - | TRBV7-9 | - | TGTGCCAGCAGCAAGGATGGAGGGGGTTTCAATGAGCAGTTCTTC | CASSKDGGGFNEQFF
TRBJ2-3 | - | TRBV4-3 | - | TGCGCCAGCAGCCAAGACAGAGGCGGGGTAGGAAATACGCAGTATTTT | CASSQDRGGVGNTQYF
TRBJ2-1 | - | TRBV6-5 | once | TGTGCCAGCAGTCGCGGGGCAGGGGGGGTAAATGAGCAGTTCTTC | CASSRGAGGVNEQFF
TRBJ2-5 | - | TRBV6-2/TRBV6-3 | - | TGTGCCAGCCAAAGCCTGCAAGAGACCCAGTACTTC | CASQSLQETQYF
TRBJ2-2 | - | TRBV15 | - | TGTGCCACCAGCAGAGAGAGGGTAGAGGTTGGGACCTCCGGGGAGCTGTTTTTT | CATSRERVEVGTSGELFF
TRBJ2-3 | - | TRBV4-3 | - | TGCGCCAGCAGCCAAGATCGTGGGGGCACAGATACGCAGTATTTT | CASSQDRGGTDTQYF